This T cell receptor (beta chain) was sequenced for a study of sequential checkpoint blockade in melanoma. Study-level information: First-line arms were nivolumab then ipilimumab, or the reverse, randomized 1:1. Maintenance nivolumab came after either treatment sequence.

Using immunoSEQ multiplex PCR, the repertoire was profiled, and TCRdb retains in-frame clones only, with some absent. The data hold over 3,000 clones, with approximately 62% observed a single time. Trimming took off 0 bases at V and 7 bases at J, with 7 bases between the two ends. This CDR3 has 13 residues. Germline CDR1 MNHNS, CDR2 SASEGT. There are a few counts of this clone. The sample's treatment: randomized to nivolumab then ipilimumab (arm A) or the reverse (arm B). Sorted cells were live CD3+CD8+, lacking CD19 and CD56, from PBMCs. This clonotype originated in a human patient with melanoma. Some clones in this sample may be carry-over from other donors' samples. Sequenced material: CD8+ T cells sorted from blood (inferred from file names), taken from a patient given nivolumab and ipilimumab in sequence. The V gene is TRBV6-1, the J gene TRBJ1-5; D call uncertain. CDR3 protein: CASSEAEYQPQHF. CDR3 nucleotides: TGTGCCAGCAGTGAAGCGGAGTACCAGCCCCAGCATTTT.